Here is one T cell receptor (beta chain) with its context. Its antigen is undetermined. The data originate from a study of beta chain features in type 1 diabetes. About the research overall: The study found patients and healthy donors alike in age, gender and cell yields.

Expressed TCRB transcripts were sequenced because the entire RNA isolate underwent reverse transcription. The data were produced by immunoSEQ multiplex PCR, yet TCRdb's version contains in-frame clones alone and is incomplete. This table has approximately 730,000 clones, roughly an eighth appearing once. Findings of the study overall: When Type 1 diabetes patients were examined, their TCRB CDR3s proved moderately but significantly shorter in all four CD4+ subsets. Insertions were fewer and deletions more numerous at VDJ junctions in type 1 diabetes patients. It was not settled here whether HLA type affects TCRB rearrangement.

Sort purity for all populations was recorded as exceeding 98%. Unmatched junction bases numbered 7, after V lost 3 bases and J lost 7 bases. This CDR3 spans 14 amino acids. Germline V lookup: CDR1 SGHRS, CDR2 YFSETQ. Sequenced input: naive CD4+ T cells from blood. The TCR originated in a man between 18 and 29 years old with type 1 diabetes. V gene TRBV5-1 combines with J gene TRBJ2-1; 7 bases fit TRBD2. The CDR3 bases are TGCGCCAGCAGCTCCCAATCCGGGGGGAATGAGCAGTTCTTC. Translating it yields CASSSQSGGNEQFF.